This is a list of T cell receptor beta chains from one sample in a study of cytomegalovirus exposure and HLA in healthy donors. Repertoires were generated with immunoSEQ multiplex PCR, while TCRdb's copy carries only in-frame clones and drops some. The table for this sample gives about 48,000 clones. What was sequenced was PBMCs. The receptors shown here come from a male donor in good health and CMV-seropositive. Both conserved end residues are part of each CDR3. Fields, in order: V gene, CDR3 protein.

TRBV4-3,CASSLGGVTNEKLFF
TRBV7-9,CASSPGTGGNTEAFF
TRBV7-9,CASSLARGQGGLGAGELFF
TRBV7-2,CASSRWGQGARGYTF
TRBV7-2,CASSLIGNTNTGELFF
TRBV5-1,CASSLDPQEPQHF
TRBV9,CASSAWLGTGELFF
TRBV7-9,CASSPQVGAFPYEQYF
TRBV6-5,CASRDATGVSYEQYF
TRBV4-1,CASSPQGVSEQYF
TRBV6-1,CASSEDGTKNQNYGYTF
TRBV2,CASGGEGSQPQHF
TRBV2,CASSARYLTDTQYF
TRBV6-5,CASKQGAFGNTIYF
TRBV7-7,CASSTSPSGANEQFF
TRBV13,CASSEAGGIGENEQFF
TRBV7-3,CASSLSRDRENIQYF
TRBV4-2,CASSQSSVWLGANVLTF
TRBV18,CASSPTSLEIATQYF
TRBV7-6,CASSLLGPNSPLHF
TRBV27,CASSLSAGTGEDEQYF
TRBV10-3,CAISESGANQPQHF
TRBV27,CASMALLGQPYQPQHF
TRBV5-1,CASSSGLAGTDTQYF
TRBV5-1,CASSWTGETGELFF
TRBV5-4,CASSPERTDLKAKNIQCF
TRBV4-2,CASSAQGGNQPQHF
TRBV19,CASLRGSEKLFF
TRBV5-1,CASTPGWRGGLGEQFF
TRBV4-3,CASSQGGGAEQYF
TRBV7-3,CASSLGGALTGELFF
TRBV2,CAMGQGYTGELFF
TRBV9,CASSVGAPSYEQYF
TRBV4-2,CASSRATGGPLDTQYF
TRBV7-9,CASSNSSLGGNQPQHF
TRBV4-1,CASSHNRVGGTEAFF
TRBV19,CASTNAGSNQPQHF
TRBV6-5,CASSYSLGRGDTEAFF
TRBV6-4,CASSDSPGADTQYF
TRBV30,CAWSLGTSGGTDTQYF
TRBV27,CASRETGRSYNSPLHF
TRBV12-5,CASGRRGGGDTEAFF
TRBV5-4,CASSLARESGELFF
TRBV9,CASSVGGGTPFSGNTIYF
TRBV6-4,CASSDSGVPDTQYF
TRBV6-5,CASTTLGAANEKLFF
TRBV2,CASIFGQGEQYF
TRBV11-2,CASSIGQAYEQYF
TRBV4-3,CASSQDLGTSGGLPGELFF
TRBV11-2,CASSPGTISSYEQYF
TRBV6-1,CASRSGNNYGYTF
TRBV7-3,CASSFGGASEQFF
TRBV9,CASSAGGKGTGELFF
TRBV7-2,CASSSTSVLSYEQYF